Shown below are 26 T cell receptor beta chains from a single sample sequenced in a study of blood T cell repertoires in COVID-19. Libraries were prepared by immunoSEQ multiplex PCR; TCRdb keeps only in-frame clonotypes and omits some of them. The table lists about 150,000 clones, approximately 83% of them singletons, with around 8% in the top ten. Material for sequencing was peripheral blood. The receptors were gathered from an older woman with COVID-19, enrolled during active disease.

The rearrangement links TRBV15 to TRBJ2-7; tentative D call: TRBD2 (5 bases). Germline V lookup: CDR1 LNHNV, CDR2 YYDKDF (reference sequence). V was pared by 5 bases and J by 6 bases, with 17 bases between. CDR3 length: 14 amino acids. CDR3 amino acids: CATSERPGAGEQYF. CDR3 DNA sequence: TGTGCCACCAGCGAACGACCGGGCGCGGGCGAGCAGTACTTC. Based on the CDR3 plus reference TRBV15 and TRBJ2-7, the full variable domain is DAMVIQNPRYQVTQFGKPVTLSCSQTLNHNVMYWYQQKSSQAPKLLFHYYDKDFNNEADTPDNFQSRRPNTSFCFLDIRSPGLGDTAMYLCATSERPGAGEQYFGPGTRLTVT.

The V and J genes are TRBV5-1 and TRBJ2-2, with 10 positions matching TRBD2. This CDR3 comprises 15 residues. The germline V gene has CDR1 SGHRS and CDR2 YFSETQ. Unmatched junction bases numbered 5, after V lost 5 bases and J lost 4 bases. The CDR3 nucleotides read TGCGCCAGCAGACTCACTAGCGGGGCCACCGGGGAGCTGTTTTTT. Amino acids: CASRLTSGATGELFF.

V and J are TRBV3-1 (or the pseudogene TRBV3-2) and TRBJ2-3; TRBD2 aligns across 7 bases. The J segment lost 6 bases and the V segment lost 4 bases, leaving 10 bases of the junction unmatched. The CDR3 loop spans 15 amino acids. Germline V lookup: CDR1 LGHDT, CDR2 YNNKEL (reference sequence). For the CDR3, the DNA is TGTGCCAGCAGCCGTAGAGCGGGGCCCCGCGATACGCAGTATTTT. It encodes CASSRRAGPRDTQYF.

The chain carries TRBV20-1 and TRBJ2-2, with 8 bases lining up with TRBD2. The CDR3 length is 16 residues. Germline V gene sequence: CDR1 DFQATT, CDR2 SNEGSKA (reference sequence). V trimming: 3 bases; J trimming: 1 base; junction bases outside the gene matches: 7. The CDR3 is CSASSRGAKNTGELFF. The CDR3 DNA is TGCAGTGCTAGTTCGCGGGGGGCTAAGAACACCGGGGAGCTGTTTTTT.

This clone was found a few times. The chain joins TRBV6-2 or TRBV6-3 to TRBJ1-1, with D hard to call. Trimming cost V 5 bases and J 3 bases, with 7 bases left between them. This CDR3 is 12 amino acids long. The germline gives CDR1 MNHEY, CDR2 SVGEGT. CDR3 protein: CASSVPDTEAFF. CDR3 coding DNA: TGTGCCAGCAGTGTCCCGGACACTGAAGCTTTCTTT.

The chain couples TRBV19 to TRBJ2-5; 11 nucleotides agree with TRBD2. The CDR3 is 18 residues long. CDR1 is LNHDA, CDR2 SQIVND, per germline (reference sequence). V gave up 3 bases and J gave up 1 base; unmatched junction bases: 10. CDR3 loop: CASSMRLAGGLSQETQYF. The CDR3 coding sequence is TGTGCCAGTAGTATGAGGCTAGCGGGGGGCCTCTCCCAAGAGACCCAGTACTTC.

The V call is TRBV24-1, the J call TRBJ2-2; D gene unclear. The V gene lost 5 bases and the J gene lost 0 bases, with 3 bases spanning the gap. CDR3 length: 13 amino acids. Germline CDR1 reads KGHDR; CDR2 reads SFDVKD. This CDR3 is CATSAANTGELFF. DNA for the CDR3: TGTGCCACCAGTGCGGCGAACACCGGGGAGCTGTTTTTT.

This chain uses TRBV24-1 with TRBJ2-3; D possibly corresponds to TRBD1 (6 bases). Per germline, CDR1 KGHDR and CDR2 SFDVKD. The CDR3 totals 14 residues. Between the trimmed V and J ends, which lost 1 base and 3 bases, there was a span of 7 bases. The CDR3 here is CATSDFQGTDTQYF. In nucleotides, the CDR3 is TGTGCCACCAGTGATTTTCAGGGGACAGATACGCAGTATTTT.

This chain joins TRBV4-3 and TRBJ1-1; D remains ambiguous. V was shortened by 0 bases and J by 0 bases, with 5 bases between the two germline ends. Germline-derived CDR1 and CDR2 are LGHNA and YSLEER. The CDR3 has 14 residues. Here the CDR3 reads CASSQDPVNTEAFF. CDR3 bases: TGCGCCAGCAGCCAAGATCCTGTGAACACTGAAGCTTTCTTT.

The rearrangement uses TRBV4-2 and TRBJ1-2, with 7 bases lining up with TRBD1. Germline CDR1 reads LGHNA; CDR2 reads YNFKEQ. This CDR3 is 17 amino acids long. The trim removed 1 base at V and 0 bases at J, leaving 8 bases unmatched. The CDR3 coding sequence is TGTGCCAGCAGCCAAGGGTACCGGGACAGCCCTAACTATGGCTACACCTTC. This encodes CASSQGYRDSPNYGYTF.

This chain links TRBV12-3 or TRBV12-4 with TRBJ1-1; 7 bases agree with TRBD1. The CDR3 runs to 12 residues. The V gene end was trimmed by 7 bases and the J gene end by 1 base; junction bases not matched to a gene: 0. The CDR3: CASKGANTEAFF. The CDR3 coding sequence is TGTGCCAGCAAGGGGGCGAACACTGAAGCTTTCTTT.

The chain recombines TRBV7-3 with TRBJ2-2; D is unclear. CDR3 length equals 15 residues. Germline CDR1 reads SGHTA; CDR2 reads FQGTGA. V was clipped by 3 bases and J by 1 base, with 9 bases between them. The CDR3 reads CASSFSPLNTGELFF. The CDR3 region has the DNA TGTGCCAGCAGCTTTTCCCCCTTGAACACCGGGGAGCTGTTTTTT.

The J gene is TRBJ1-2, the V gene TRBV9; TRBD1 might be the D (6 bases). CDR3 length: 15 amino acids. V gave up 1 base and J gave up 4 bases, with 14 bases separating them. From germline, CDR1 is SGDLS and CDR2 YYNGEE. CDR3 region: CASSVMSGESYGYTF. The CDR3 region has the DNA TGTGCCAGCAGCGTAATGTCAGGGGAAAGCTATGGCTACACCTTC.

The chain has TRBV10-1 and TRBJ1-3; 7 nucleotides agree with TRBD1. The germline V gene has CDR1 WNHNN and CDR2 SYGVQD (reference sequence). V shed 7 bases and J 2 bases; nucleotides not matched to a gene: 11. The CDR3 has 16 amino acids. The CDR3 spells CASITRQGLAGNTIYF. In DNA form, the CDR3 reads TGCGCCAGCATCACAAGACAGGGACTTGCTGGAAACACCATATATTTT.

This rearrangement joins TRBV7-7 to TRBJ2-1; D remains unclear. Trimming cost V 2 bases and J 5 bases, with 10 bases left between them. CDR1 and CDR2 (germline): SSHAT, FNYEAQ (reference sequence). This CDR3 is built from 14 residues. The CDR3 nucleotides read TGTGCCAGCAGCTTAATGGGCAGAGACAATGAGCAGTTCTTC. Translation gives CASSLMGRDNEQFF.

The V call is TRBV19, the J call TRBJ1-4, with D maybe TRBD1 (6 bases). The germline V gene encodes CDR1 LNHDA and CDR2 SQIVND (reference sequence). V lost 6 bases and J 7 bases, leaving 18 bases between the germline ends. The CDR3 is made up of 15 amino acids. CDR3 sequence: CASRDLQGGSEKLFF. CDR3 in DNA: TGTGCCAGTAGGGACCTACAGGGCGGCAGTGAAAAACTGTTTTTT.

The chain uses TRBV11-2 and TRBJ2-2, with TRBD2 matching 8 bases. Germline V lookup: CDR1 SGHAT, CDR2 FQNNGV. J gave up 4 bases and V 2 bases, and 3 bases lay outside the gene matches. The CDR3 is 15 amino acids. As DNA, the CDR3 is TGTGCCAGCAGCTTATCTAGCGGGTTCACCGGGGAGCTGTTTTTT. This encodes CASSLSSGFTGELFF.

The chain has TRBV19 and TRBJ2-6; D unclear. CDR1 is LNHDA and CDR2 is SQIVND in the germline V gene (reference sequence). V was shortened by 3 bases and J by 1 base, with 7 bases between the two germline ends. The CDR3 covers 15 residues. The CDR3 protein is CASSITRSGANVLTF. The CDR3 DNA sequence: TGTGCCAGTAGTATCACGCGATCTGGGGCCAACGTCCTGACTTTC.

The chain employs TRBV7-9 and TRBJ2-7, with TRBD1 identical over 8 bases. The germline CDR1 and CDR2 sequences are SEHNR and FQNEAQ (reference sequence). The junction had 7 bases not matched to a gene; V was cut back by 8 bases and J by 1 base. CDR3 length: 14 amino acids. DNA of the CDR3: TGTGCCAGCGTATCTCAGGGGGCTTCCTACGAGCAGTACTTC. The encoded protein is CASVSQGASYEQYF.

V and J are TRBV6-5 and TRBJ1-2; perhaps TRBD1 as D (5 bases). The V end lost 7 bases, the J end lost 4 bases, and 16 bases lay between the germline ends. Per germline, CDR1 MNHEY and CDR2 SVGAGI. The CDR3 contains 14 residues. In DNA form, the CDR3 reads TGTGCCAGCAAACGCACTGGGGCTGGCTATGGCTACACCTTC. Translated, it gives CASKRTGAGYGYTF.

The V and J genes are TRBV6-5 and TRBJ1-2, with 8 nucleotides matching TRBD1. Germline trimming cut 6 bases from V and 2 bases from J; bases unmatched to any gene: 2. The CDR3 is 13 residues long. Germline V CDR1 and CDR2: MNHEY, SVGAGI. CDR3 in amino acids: CASRDRENYGYTF. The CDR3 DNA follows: TGTGCCAGCAGGGACAGGGAAAACTATGGCTACACCTTC.

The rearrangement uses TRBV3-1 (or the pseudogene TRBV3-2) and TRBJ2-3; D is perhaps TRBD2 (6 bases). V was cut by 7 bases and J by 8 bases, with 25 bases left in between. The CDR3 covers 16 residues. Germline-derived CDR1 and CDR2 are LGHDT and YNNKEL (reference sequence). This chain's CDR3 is CASNRGGGVLRSTQYF. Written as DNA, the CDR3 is TGTGCCAGCAATCGGGGTGGAGGGGTATTAAGGAGTACGCAGTATTTT.

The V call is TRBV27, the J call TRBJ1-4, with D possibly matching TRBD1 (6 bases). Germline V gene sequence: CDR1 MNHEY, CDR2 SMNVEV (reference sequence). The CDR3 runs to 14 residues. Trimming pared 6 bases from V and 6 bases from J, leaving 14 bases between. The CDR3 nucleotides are TGTGCCAGCAGCAACAGGGAGAAAGATGAAAAACTGTTTTTT. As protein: CASSNREKDEKLFF.

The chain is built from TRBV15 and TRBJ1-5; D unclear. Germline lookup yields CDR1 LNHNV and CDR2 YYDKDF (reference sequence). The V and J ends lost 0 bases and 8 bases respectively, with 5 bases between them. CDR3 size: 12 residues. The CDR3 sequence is CATSRDIEPQHF. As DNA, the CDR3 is TGTGCCACCAGCAGAGATATCGAGCCCCAGCATTTT.

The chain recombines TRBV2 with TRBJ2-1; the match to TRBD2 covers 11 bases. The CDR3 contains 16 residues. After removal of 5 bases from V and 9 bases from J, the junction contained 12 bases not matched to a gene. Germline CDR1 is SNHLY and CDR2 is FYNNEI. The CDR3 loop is CASSIPLAGGPFEQFF. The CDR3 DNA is TGTGCCAGCAGTATACCCCTAGCGGGGGGCCCTTTTGAGCAGTTCTTC.

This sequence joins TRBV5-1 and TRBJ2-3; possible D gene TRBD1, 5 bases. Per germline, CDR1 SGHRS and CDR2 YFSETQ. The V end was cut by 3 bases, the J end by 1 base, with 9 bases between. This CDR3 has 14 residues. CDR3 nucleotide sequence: TGCGCCAGCAGCTCAGGGCTTGGCACAGATACGCAGTATTTT. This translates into CASSSGLGTDTQYF.